The source of this T cell receptor (beta chain) is a study of OX40 agonist ivuxolimab in advanced cancers. Study-level information: Patients receiving dose escalation had hepatocellular carcinoma, melanoma, renal cell or head and neck cancer. A mean age of roughly 62 years, range 23 to 79, was recorded, and approximately 79% were male.

This CDR3 is 14 amino acids long. CDR1 is MNHEY, CDR2 SVGAGI, per germline. V lost 2 bases and J 5 bases, leaving 9 bases between the germline ends. TCRdb's table, derived via immunoSEQ multiplex PCR, lists solely in-frame clones and lacks some. The sample has some 43,000 clones; 90% to 95% are singletons. The gene calls are TRBV6-5 and TRBJ2-2, with D maybe TRBD2 (6 bases). The TCR was taken from an adult with an advanced solid tumor such as melanoma, head and neck, liver or kidney cancer. This specimen consisted of CD4+ or CD8+ T cells sorted from blood, obtained in a trial of the OX40 agonist ivuxolimab. The CDR3 loop reads CASSYPGRTGELFF. The CDR3 coding sequence is TGTGCCAGCAGTTACCCCGGGAGAACCGGGGAGCTGTTTTTT.